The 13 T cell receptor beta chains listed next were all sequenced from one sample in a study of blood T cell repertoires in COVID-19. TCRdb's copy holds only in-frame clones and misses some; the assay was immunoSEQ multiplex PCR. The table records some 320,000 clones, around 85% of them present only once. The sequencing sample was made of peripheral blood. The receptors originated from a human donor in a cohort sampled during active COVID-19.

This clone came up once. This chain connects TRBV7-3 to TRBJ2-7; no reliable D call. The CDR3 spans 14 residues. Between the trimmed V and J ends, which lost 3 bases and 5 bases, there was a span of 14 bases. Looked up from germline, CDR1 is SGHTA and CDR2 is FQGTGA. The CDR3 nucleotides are TGTGCCAGCAGCTTTCGCGGAGAGAGCCACGAGCAGTACTTC. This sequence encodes CASSFRGESHEQYF.

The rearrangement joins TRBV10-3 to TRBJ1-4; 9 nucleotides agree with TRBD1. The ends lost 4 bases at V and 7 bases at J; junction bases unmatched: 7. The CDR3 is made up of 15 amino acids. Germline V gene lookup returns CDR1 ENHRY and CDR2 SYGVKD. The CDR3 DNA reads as TGTGCCATCAGTGGGGGACAGGGAGGGGGTGAAAAACTGTTTTTT. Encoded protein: CAISGGQGGGEKLFF.

This CDR3 is CASSYAPVYNEQFF. Written as DNA, the CDR3 is TGTGCCAGCAGTTACGCCCCGGTCTACAATGAGCAGTTCTTC. The gene calls are TRBV6-6 and TRBJ2-1; D gene uncertain. Germline V gives CDR1 MNHNY, CDR2 SVGAGI (reference sequence). The CDR3 loop spans 14 amino acids. With 2 bases removed from V and 3 bases from J, the gap between germline ends came to 8 bases.

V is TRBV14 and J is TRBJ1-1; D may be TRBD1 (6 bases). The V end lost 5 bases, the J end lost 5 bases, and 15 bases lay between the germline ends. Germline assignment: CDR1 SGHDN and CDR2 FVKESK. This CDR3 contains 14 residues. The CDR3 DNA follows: TGTGCCAGCAGCGAAAAACAGGGAAAAACTGAAGCTTTCTTT. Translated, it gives CASSEKQGKTEAFF.

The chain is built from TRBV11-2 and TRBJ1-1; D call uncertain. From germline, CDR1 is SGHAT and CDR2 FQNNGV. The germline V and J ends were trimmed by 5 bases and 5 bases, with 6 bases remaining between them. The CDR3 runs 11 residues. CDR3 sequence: CASSPRTEAFF. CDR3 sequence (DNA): TGTGCCAGCAGCCCGCGGACTGAAGCTTTCTTT.

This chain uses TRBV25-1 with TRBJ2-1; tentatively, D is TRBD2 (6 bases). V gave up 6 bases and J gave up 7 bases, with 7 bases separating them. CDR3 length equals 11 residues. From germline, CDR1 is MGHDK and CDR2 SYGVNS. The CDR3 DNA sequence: TGTGCCAGCAGCCGGGGGAATGAGCAGTTCTTC. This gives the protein CASSRGNEQFF. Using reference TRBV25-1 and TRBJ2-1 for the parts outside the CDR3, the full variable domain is EADIYQTPRYLVIGTGKKITLECSQTMGHDKMYWYQQDPGMELHLIHYSYGVNSTEKGDLSSESTVSRIRTEHFPLTLESARPSHTSQYLCASSRGNEQFFGPGTRLTVL.

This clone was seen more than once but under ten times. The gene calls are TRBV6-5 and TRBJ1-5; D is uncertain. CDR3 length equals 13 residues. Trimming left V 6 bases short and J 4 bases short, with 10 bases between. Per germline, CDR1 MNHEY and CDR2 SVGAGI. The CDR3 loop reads CASRLQQNQPQHF. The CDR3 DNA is TGTGCCAGCAGACTACAACAAAATCAGCCCCAGCATTTT.

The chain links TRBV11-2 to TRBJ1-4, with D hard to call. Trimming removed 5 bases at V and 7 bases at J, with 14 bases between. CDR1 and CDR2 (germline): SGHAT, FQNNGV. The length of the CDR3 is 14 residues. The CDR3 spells CASSPRSYSEKLFF. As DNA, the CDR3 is TGTGCCAGCAGCCCCCGTTCTTACAGTGAAAAACTGTTTTTT.

CDR3 region: CASSLTGGRGEKLFF. CDR3 bases: TGTGCCAGCAGTTTAACAGGGGGCAGGGGTGAAAAACTGTTTTTT. The chain has TRBV6-5 and TRBJ1-4, with 9 nucleotides matching TRBD1. The ends lost 4 bases at V and 7 bases at J; junction bases unmatched: 7. Germline lookup yields CDR1 MNHEY and CDR2 SVGAGI. The CDR3 is made up of 15 amino acids.

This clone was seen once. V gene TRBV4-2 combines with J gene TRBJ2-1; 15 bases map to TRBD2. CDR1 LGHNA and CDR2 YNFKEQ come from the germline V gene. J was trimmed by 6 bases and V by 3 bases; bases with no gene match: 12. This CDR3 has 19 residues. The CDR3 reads CASSQKTGTSGGRGNEQFF. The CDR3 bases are TGTGCCAGCAGCCAGAAAACCGGGACTAGCGGGGGGCGGGGCAATGAGCAGTTCTTC.

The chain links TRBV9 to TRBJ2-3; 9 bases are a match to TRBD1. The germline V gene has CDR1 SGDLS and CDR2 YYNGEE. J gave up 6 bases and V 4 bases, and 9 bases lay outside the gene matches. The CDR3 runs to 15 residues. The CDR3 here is CASSKRGQGTDTQYF. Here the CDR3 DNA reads TGTGCCAGCAGCAAAAGGGGACAGGGTACCGATACGCAGTATTTT.

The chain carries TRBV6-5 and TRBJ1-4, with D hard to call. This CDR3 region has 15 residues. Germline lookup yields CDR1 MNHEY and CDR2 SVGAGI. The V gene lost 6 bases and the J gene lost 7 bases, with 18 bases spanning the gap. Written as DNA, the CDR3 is TGTGCCAGCAGCTTGACGGGAAGTAGAGGTGAAAAACTGTTTTTT. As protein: CASSLTGSRGEKLFF.

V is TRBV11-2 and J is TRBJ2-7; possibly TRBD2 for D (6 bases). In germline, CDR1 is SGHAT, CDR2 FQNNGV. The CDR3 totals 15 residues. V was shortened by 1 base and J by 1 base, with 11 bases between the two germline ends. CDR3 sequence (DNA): TGTGCCAGCAGCTTAGTACCCCTAGCGTCCTACGAGCAGTACTTC. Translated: CASSLVPLASYEQYF.